The clone carrying this TCR beta chain has a single count. What it binds is unknown. A much larger clone differs from this one at a single base, so this may be a read error. RNA transcripts yielded amplified TCR beta CDR3 regions. HTBI primers were employed in a first-round RT-PCR of the TCR CDR3. TCRdb itself ran the multiplex PCR reads through MiXCR, one entry per CDR3 protein. The sample includes about 640,000 distinct CDR3 sequences, 45% seen only once; the top ten take less than 9%. This sample stems from a study of T cells in Graves' hyperthyroidism and ophthalmopathy. CDR1 and CDR2 from the germline V gene are LNHDA and SQIVND (reference sequence). This CDR3 spans 12 amino acids. Whole-study findings and limits: The model foresaw ophthalmopathy a median roughly 6 months prior to onset. The authors' 13 V-J model separated ophthalmopathy from stable hyperthyroidism.

The sequencing sample was made of peripheral blood or thyroid tissue (not recorded which). The J gene is TRBJ1-1, the V gene TRBV19; D unclear. This clonotype was obtained from an adult man with Graves' disease, either hyperthyroidism or ophthalmopathy (not recorded which). CDR3 bases: TGTGCCGGTAGTATCCCGGGGAGTGAAGCTTTCTTT. Protein: CAGSIPGSEAFF.